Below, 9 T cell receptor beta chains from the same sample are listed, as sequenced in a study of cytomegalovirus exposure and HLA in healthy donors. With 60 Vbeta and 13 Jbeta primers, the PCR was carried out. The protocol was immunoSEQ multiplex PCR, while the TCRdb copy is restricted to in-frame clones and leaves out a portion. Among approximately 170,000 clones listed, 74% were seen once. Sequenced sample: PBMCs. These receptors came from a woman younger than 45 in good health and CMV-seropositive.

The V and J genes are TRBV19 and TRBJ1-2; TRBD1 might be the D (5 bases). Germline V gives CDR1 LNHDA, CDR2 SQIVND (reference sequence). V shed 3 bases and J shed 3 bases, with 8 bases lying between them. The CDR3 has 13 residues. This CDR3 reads CASSILRDYGYTF. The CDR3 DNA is TGTGCCAGTAGTATTCTCAGGGACTATGGCTACACCTTC.

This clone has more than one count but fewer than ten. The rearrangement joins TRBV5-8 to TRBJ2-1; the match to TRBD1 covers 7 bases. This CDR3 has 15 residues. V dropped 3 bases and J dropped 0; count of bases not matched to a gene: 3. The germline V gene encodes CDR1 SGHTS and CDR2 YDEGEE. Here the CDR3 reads CASSSGQSSYNEQFF. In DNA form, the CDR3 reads TGTGCCAGCAGCTCGGGACAGAGCTCCTACAATGAGCAGTTCTTC.

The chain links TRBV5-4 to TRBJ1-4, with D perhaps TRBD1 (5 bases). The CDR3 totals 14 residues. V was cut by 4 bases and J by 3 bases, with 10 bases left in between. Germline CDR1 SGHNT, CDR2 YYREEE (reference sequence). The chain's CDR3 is CASSLGLANEKLFF. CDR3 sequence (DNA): TGTGCCAGCAGCCTGGGGCTAGCTAATGAAAAACTGTTTTTT. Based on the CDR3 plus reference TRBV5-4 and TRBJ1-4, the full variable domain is ETGVTQSPTHLIKTRGQQVTLRCSSQSGHNTVSWYQQALGQGPQFIFQYYREEENGRGNFPPRFSGLQFPNYSSELNVNALELDDSALYLCASSLGLANEKLFFGSGTQLSVL.

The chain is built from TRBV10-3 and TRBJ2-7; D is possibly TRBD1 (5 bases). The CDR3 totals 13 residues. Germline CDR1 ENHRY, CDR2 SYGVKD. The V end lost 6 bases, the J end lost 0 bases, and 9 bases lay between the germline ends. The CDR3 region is CAIRPQASYEQYF. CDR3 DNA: TGTGCCATCAGGCCACAGGCCTCCTACGAGCAGTACTTC.

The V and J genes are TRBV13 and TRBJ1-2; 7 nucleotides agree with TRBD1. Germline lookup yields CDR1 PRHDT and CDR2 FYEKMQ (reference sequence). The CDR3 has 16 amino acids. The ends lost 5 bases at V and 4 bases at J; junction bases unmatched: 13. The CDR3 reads CASSMTGSPSFYGYTF. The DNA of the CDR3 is TGTGCCAGCAGCATGACAGGGAGTCCTTCATTCTATGGCTACACCTTC.

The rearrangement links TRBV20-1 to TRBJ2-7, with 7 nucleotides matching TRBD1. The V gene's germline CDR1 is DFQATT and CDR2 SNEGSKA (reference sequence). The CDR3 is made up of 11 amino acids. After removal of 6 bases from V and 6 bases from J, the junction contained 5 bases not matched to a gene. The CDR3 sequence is CSARGGAEQYF. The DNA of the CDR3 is TGCAGTGCCCGAGGGGGCGCCGAGCAGTACTTC.

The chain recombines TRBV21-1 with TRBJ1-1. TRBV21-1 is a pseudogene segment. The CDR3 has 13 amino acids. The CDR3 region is CASSRGFCTEAFF. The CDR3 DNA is TGTGCCAGCAGCAGAGGGTTTTGTACTGAAGCTTTCTTT.

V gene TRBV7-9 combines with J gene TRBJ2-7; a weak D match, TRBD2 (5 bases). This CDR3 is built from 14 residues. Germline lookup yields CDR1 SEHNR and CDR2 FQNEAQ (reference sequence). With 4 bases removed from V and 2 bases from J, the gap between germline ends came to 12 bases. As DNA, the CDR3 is TGTGCCAGCAGCTCTCGGGGTCTCCCCTACGAGCAGTACTTC. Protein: CASSSRGLPYEQYF. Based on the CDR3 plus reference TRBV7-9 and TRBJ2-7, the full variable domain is DTGVSQNPRHKITKRGQNVTFRCDPISEHNRLYWYRQTLGQGPEFLTYFQNEAQLEKSRLLSDRFSAERPKGSFSTLEIQRTEQGDSAMYLCASSSRGLPYEQYFGPGTRLTVT.

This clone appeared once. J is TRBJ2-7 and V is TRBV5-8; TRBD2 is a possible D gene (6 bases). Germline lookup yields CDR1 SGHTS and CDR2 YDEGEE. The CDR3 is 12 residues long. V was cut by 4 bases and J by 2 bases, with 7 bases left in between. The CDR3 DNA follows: TGTGCCAGCAGCGGAGGGACCTACGAGCAGTACTTC. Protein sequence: CASSGGTYEQYF.